Presented here are 6 T cell receptor beta chains from one specimen sequenced in a study of beta chain features in type 1 diabetes. General study findings and limits: Shorter TCRB CDR3s, moderately but significantly so, were found in Type 1 diabetes patients in all four CD4+ subsets.

These TCRs are of unknown antigen specificity. The whole isolated RNA underwent reverse transcription, so sequencing captured expressed TCRB transcripts. Method: immunoSEQ multiplex PCR; TCRdb's copy keeps in-frame clones and lacks some. Among over 200,000 clones listed, approximately 10% were seen once. Sequenced sample: naive CD4+ T cells from blood. Source of these receptors: a young man with type 1 diabetes.

The chain recombines TRBV7-9 with TRBJ2-5; possibly TRBD1 for D (6 bases). Germline V gene data show CDR1 as SEHNR and CDR2 as FQNEAQ (reference sequence). The CDR3 sequence is 15 residues long. V lost 3 bases, J lost 2 bases, and 13 bases lay in between. The CDR3 DNA is TGTGCCAGCAGCTTGGGGACAATTACTCAAGAGACCCAGTACTTC. It encodes CASSLGTITQETQYF.

A few counts support this clone. This sequence joins TRBV5-4 and TRBJ2-2; 9 bases align to TRBD2. Trimming at V came to 2 bases and at J to 4 bases, leaving 6 bases not matched to a gene. The CDR3 covers 16 residues. Per the germline V gene, CDR1 is SGHNT and CDR2 is YYREEE (reference sequence). The CDR3 nucleotides read TGTGCCAGCAGCTTAGCGGGGGGCCGCGGCACCGGGGAGCTGTTTTTT. It codes for CASSLAGGRGTGELFF.

This clone was counted a few times. V gene TRBV20-1 combines with J gene TRBJ2-5; D gene ambiguous. The V gene's germline CDR1 is DFQATT and CDR2 SNEGSKA (reference sequence). The CDR3 spans 11 residues. Trimming pared 1 base from V and 5 bases from J, leaving 5 bases between. In DNA form, the CDR3 reads TGCAGTGCTAGAGGCGCGGAGACCCAGTACTTC. Translation gives CSARGAETQYF.

This clone has only a few counts. The rearrangement joins TRBV7-8 to TRBJ2-5, with D perhaps matching TRBD1 (5 bases). V lost 4 bases, J lost 2 bases, and 23 bases lay in between. There are 18 residues in the CDR3. The germline V gene has CDR1 SGHVS and CDR2 FQNEAQ. The CDR3 DNA follows: TGTGCCAGCAGCTACAGTCCAACACGGAGCGCAGGGCAAGAGACCCAGTACTTC. Translated: CASSYSPTRSAGQETQYF.

This chain links TRBV7-9 with TRBJ1-6; D uncertain. Trimming cost V 1 base and J 7 bases, with 11 bases left between them. CDR1 and CDR2 (germline): SEHNR, FQNEAQ (reference sequence). The CDR3 runs 15 residues. The chain's CDR3 is CASSLGSAGNSPLHF. The CDR3 nucleotides are TGTGCCAGCAGCTTAGGATCGGCGGGCAATTCACCCCTCCACTTT.

The chain joins TRBV15 to TRBJ2-2; a weak D match, TRBD1 (5 bases). Trimming took off 3 bases at V and 5 bases at J, with 7 bases between the two ends. There are 13 residues in the CDR3. Germline-derived CDR1 and CDR2 are LNHNV and YYDKDF (reference sequence). The CDR3 region is CATSSQGTGELFF. The CDR3 DNA sequence: TGTGCCACCAGCAGTCAGGGAACCGGGGAGCTGTTTTTT.